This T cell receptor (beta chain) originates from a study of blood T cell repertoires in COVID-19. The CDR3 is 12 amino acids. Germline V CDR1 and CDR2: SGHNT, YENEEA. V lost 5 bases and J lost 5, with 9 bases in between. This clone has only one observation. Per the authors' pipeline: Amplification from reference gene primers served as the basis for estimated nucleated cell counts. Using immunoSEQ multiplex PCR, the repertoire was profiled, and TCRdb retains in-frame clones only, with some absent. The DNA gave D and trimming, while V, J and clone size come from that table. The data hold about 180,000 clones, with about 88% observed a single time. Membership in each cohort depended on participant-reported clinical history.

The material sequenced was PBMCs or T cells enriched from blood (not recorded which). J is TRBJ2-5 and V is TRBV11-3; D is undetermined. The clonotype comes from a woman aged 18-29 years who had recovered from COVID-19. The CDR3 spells CASSVGRETQYF. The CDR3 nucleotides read TGTGCCAGCAGCGTGGGCCGGGAGACCCAGTACTTC.